Each of the 24 T cell receptor beta chains below was sequenced from the same sample in a study of blood T cell repertoires in COVID-19. Using immunoSEQ multiplex PCR, the repertoire was profiled, and TCRdb retains in-frame clones only, with some absent. Of 340,000 or so clones listed, about four fifths are singletons. The sample comprised peripheral blood. Receptors originate from a man aged 25-40 years with active or convalescent COVID-19.

This clone was detected a few times. This sequence joins TRBV5-1 and TRBJ2-3; 11 bases line up with TRBD1. The CDR3 length is 15 residues. Germline CDR1 SGHRS, CDR2 YFSETQ. The J segment lost 6 bases and the V segment lost 5 bases, leaving 8 bases of the junction unmatched. The CDR3 nucleotides are TGCGCCAGCAGACCTGGGACAGGGGGTGCGGATACGCAGTATTTT. Translation gives CASRPGTGGADTQYF.

The chain links TRBV9 to TRBJ1-3; 7 positions agree with TRBD1. The trim removed 4 bases at V and 8 bases at J, leaving 9 bases unmatched. Germline V gene lookup returns CDR1 SGDLS and CDR2 YYNGEE. The CDR3 extends over 14 amino acids. The CDR3 here is CASSTRKGADTIYF. The CDR3 nucleotides read TGTGCCAGCAGCACCCGAAAGGGGGCGGACACCATATATTTT. The variable domain in full, completed from reference TRBV9 and TRBJ1-3, reads DSGVTQTPKHLITATGQRVTLRCSPRSGDLSVYWYQQSLDQGLQFLIQYYNGEERAKGNILERFSAQQFPDLHSELNLSSLELGDSALYFCASSTRKGADTIYFGEGSWLTVV.

This chain links TRBV24-1 with TRBJ1-5, with D perhaps TRBD1 (6 bases). From germline, CDR1 is KGHDR and CDR2 SFDVKD. Trimming left V 0 bases short and J 15 bases short, with 23 bases between. This CDR3 region has 16 residues. CDR3 loop: CATSDLRFLDSRGGHF. CDR3 DNA: TGTGCCACCAGTGATTTGCGGTTTTTAGACTCCAGGGGTGGGCATTTT.

The chain recombines TRBV11-2 with TRBJ2-5, with 9 bases lining up with TRBD1. The V gene's germline CDR1 is SGHAT and CDR2 FQNNGV. This CDR3 is 16 amino acids long. With V trimmed by 2 bases and J by 5 bases, 9 bases remained unmatched. CDR3 bases: TGTGCCAGCAGCTTAACCGGGACAGGGTTAGGGGAGACCCAGTACTTC. Protein sequence: CASSLTGTGLGETQYF.

The chain joins TRBV6-2 or TRBV6-3 to TRBJ2-7; a weak D match, TRBD2 (5 bases). CDR3 size: 17 residues. Germline lookup yields CDR1 MNHEY and CDR2 SVGEGT. V was shortened by 2 bases and J by 0 bases, with 17 bases between the two germline ends. Here the CDR3 DNA reads TGTGCCAGCAGTTACGAACTTGGACTCGACGTCTCCTACGAGCAGTACTTC. This sequence encodes CASSYELGLDVSYEQYF.

This clone was counted only a few times. The chain links TRBV20-1 to TRBJ2-5; no clear D gene. V lost 6 bases, J lost 1 base, and 6 bases lay in between. The CDR3 loop spans 11 amino acids. The germline V gene has CDR1 DFQATT and CDR2 SNEGSKA (reference sequence). The CDR3 protein is CSASPQETQYF. The DNA for the CDR3 is TGCAGTGCCTCCCCCCAAGAGACCCAGTACTTC.

V usage is TRBV4-2 and J usage is TRBJ1-5, with a weak D call TRBD1 (5 bases). CDR3 length equals 14 residues. Germline CDR1 is LGHNA and CDR2 is YNFKEQ. Trimming removed 1 base from V and 9 bases from J, with 13 bases in between. The CDR3 loop reads CASSQVSQGGPQHF. The CDR3 coding sequence is TGTGCCAGCAGCCAAGTGTCCCAGGGCGGGCCCCAGCATTTT.

The CDR3 reads CASRPGDSNEKLFF. The CDR3, as DNA: TGTGCCAGCAGGCCGGGGGACAGTAATGAAAAACTGTTTTTT. The rearrangement joins TRBV6-5 to TRBJ1-4, with TRBD1 identical over 7 bases. There are 14 residues in the CDR3. V was pared by 6 bases and J by 4 bases, with 5 bases of the junction left unmatched. Germline CDR1 and CDR2: MNHEY and SVGAGI.

This chain links TRBV12-5 with TRBJ1-2; 7 positions match TRBD1. The V segment lost 5 bases and the J segment 0 bases; nucleotides outside the gene matches: 6. CDR1 and CDR2 (germline): LGHNT, FRNRAP. The CDR3 consists of 15 residues. This CDR3 reads CASGTGTATNYGYTF. The CDR3 nucleotides read TGTGCTAGTGGTACCGGGACAGCTACTAACTATGGCTACACCTTC.

This clone was picked up a small number of times. The V and J genes are TRBV11-3 and TRBJ2-1; 7 bases match TRBD2. This CDR3 has 19 amino acids. With 0 bases clipped from V and 0 bases from J, the junction kept 11 bases outside the gene matches. Germline V gene data show CDR1 as SGHNT and CDR2 as YENEEA. In DNA, the CDR3 is TGTGCCAGCAGCTTAGAGGGGAGTCTAGCGGCTAGCTCCTACAATGAGCAGTTCTTC. Encoded protein: CASSLEGSLAASSYNEQFF.

V gene TRBV28 combines with J gene TRBJ2-5; TRBD2 agrees at 14 bases. The V and J ends lost 6 bases and 0 bases, in that order; junction bases with no gene match: 9. The CDR3 covers 18 residues. The germline CDR1 and CDR2 sequences are MDHEN and SYDVKM. The CDR3: CASRGTSGSRVYQETQYF. CDR3 sequence (DNA): TGTGCCAGCAGAGGGACTAGCGGGAGCAGGGTGTACCAAGAGACCCAGTACTTC.

CDR3 protein: CAGGDPFYNEQFF. For the CDR3, the DNA is TGTGCGGGAGGAGATCCATTCTACAATGAGCAGTTCTTC. The chain recombines TRBV6-5 with TRBJ2-1; D is possibly TRBD2 (6 bases). CDR1 and CDR2 (germline): MNHEY, SVGAGI. The CDR3 consists of 13 residues.

The count of this clone is one. This rearrangement joins TRBV4-2 to TRBJ2-3, with D perhaps TRBD1 (6 bases). This CDR3 spans 16 amino acids. The germline gives CDR1 LGHNA, CDR2 YNFKEQ. V was cut by 10 bases and J by 0 bases, with 20 bases left in between. CDR3 region: CATRQGRPSSTDTQYF. DNA for the CDR3: TGTGCCACCAGGCAGGGGCGACCCTCCAGCACAGATACGCAGTATTTT.

The chain combines TRBV5-1 with TRBJ2-3; 7 bases are shared with TRBD2. V trimming: 0 bases; J trimming: 6 bases; junction bases outside the gene matches: 7. CDR1 and CDR2 (germline): SGHRS, YFSETQ. The CDR3 has 15 residues. CDR3 sequence reads: CASSLDGRAGDTQYF. In DNA form, the CDR3 reads TGCGCCAGCAGCTTGGATGGGAGAGCGGGGGATACGCAGTATTTT.

Details on this clone: Distinct nucleotide sequences in the sample also encode this CDR3. For the CDR3, the DNA is TGTGCCAGCTCACCACGACAGGACACTGAAGCTTTCTTT. Encoded protein: CASSPRQDTEAFF. V gene TRBV18 combines with J gene TRBJ1-1; maybe TRBD1 (6 bases). Trimming stripped 1 base from V and 3 bases from J, with 6 bases between. Germline CDR1 reads KGHSH; CDR2 reads LQKENI. The CDR3 runs 13 residues.

This sequence joins TRBV29-1 and TRBJ2-7; D possibly corresponds to TRBD1 (6 bases). From germline, CDR1 is SQVTM and CDR2 ANQGSEA. CDR3 length: 14 residues. Trimming removed 2 bases from V and 2 bases from J, with 13 bases in between. Written as DNA, the CDR3 is TGCAGCGTTGAAAGCCCGGACAGAGCCTACGAGCAGTACTTC. Amino acids: CSVESPDRAYEQYF.

This rearrangement joins TRBV5-8 to TRBJ2-5, with D maybe TRBD1 (5 bases). Germline CDR1 and CDR2: SGHTS and YDEGEE. This CDR3 has 14 amino acids. Trimming removed 0 bases at V and 1 base at J, with 7 bases between. The CDR3 is CASSLVRGQETQYF. CDR3 sequence (DNA): TGTGCCAGCAGCTTGGTAAGGGGCCAAGAGACCCAGTACTTC.

V usage is TRBV19 and J usage is TRBJ1-6, with no clear D. Germline V lookup: CDR1 LNHDA, CDR2 SQIVND (reference sequence). This CDR3 is built from 15 residues. V lost 3 bases, J lost 13 bases, and 19 bases lay in between. CDR3 coding DNA: TGTGCCAGTAGTATGGTAGCCTTTGGCCCTTGGCCCCTCCACTTT. Encoded protein: CASSMVAFGPWPLHF.

This chain connects TRBV14 to TRBJ2-5; weak D call: TRBD2 (6 bases). Germline assignment: CDR1 SGHDN and CDR2 FVKESK. The CDR3 length is 15 residues. V lost 4 bases and J lost 2, with 14 bases in between. Here the CDR3 reads CASSPQGLRQETQYF. CDR3 nucleotide sequence: TGTGCCAGCAGCCCCCAGGGACTCAGACAAGAGACCCAGTACTTC.

This chain joins TRBV5-8 and TRBJ2-7; 8 bases fit TRBD2. Trimming cost V 9 bases and J 6 bases; bases outside gene matches: 20. Germline values: CDR1 SGHTS, CDR2 YDEGEE. This CDR3 spans 16 amino acids. In nucleotides, the CDR3 is TGTGCCACCCCAGGGTCGCCGAGCGGGGGTGGCGGCGAGCAGTACTTC. Translated, it gives CATPGSPSGGGGEQYF. Full variable domain (rest looked up from reference TRBV5-8 and TRBJ2-7): EAGVTQSPTHLIKTRGQQATLRCSPISGHTSVYWYQQALGLGLQFLLWYDEGEERNRGNFPPRFSGRQFPNYSSELNVNALELEDSALYLCATPGSPSGGGGEQYFGPGTRLTVT.

V gene TRBV5-1 combines with J gene TRBJ2-7, with a possible D match to TRBD1 (7 bases). Germline V CDR1 and CDR2: SGHRS, YFSETQ. There are 13 residues in the CDR3. Trimming took 5 bases from V and 1 from J, leaving 10 bases between them. The DNA of the CDR3 is TGCGCCAGCAGGGCGGGACAGTCCTACGAGCAGTACTTC. Protein product: CASRAGQSYEQYF.

The rearrangement uses TRBV4-2 and TRBJ1-5; possible D gene TRBD1, 5 bases. The germline V gene has CDR1 LGHNA and CDR2 YNFKEQ. Trimming pared 0 bases from V and 5 bases from J, leaving 5 bases between. CDR3 length: 13 amino acids. The CDR3 DNA follows: TGTGCCAGCAGCCAAGAAGGGGATCAGCCCCAGCATTTT. Encoded protein: CASSQEGDQPQHF.

This sequence joins TRBV29-1 and TRBJ2-4; D not certain. Between the trimmed V and J ends, which lost 7 bases and 1 base, there was a span of 14 bases. Germline V CDR1 and CDR2: SQVTM, ANQGSEA. The CDR3 is 14 residues long. This CDR3 reads CSAGSQAAKNIQYF. The CDR3 DNA reads as TGCAGCGCCGGTTCCCAAGCGGCCAAAAACATTCAGTACTTC.

This rearrangement joins TRBV21-1 to TRBJ1-1. TRBV21-1 is labeled a pseudogene. This CDR3 is built from 15 residues. This CDR3 reads CASSKRRKSSTEAFF. In DNA form, the CDR3 reads TGTGCCAGCAGCAAGAGGCGGAAATCCAGCACTGAAGCTTTCTTT.